These 25 T cell receptor beta chains came from one sample sequenced in a study of cytomegalovirus exposure and HLA in healthy donors. The PCR employed 60 Vbeta primers together with 13 Jbeta primers. Using immunoSEQ multiplex PCR, the repertoire was profiled, and TCRdb retains in-frame clones only, with some absent. The sample records about 160,000 clones, around 72% being singletons. The sequencing sample was made of PBMCs. The receptors here all came from a man aged 35 to 55 in good health and CMV-seropositive.

To note about this clone: Other DNA sequences within the sample encode an identical CDR3. The V call is TRBV18, the J call TRBJ1-2, with 7 bases identical to TRBD1. CDR1 and CDR2 from the germline V gene are KGHSH and LQKENI. CDR3 length: 13 residues. Trimming at V came to 6 bases and at J to 3 bases, leaving 4 bases not matched to a gene. The CDR3 loop reads CASSPDRDYGYTF. CDR3 sequence (DNA): TGTGCCAGCTCCCCCGACAGGGACTATGGCTACACCTTC.

The rearrangement links TRBV6-5 to TRBJ1-1; 9 nucleotides match TRBD1. The germline V gene has CDR1 MNHEY and CDR2 SVGAGI. There are 16 residues in the CDR3. V was clipped by 2 bases and J by 4 bases; unmatched bases: 8. The CDR3 DNA is TGTGCCAGCAGTTACACTCTCCGGACAGGGGTCACTGAAGCTTTCTTT. Its translation is CASSYTLRTGVTEAFF.

The chain links TRBV2 to TRBJ1-2, with 9 bases lining up with TRBD1. CDR1 is SNHLY and CDR2 is FYNNEI in the germline V gene. V lost 4 bases and J lost 5; bases outside the gene matches: 5. There are 14 residues in the CDR3. The CDR3 loop reads CASSADRGTYGYTF. Here the CDR3 DNA reads TGTGCCAGCAGTGCAGACAGGGGGACGTATGGCTACACCTTC.

This clone was observed a handful of times. V and J are TRBV4-2 and TRBJ2-5; 8 nucleotides line up with TRBD2. V shed 1 base and J 1 base; nucleotides not matched to a gene: 5. The CDR3 has 16 residues. Germline lookup yields CDR1 LGHNA and CDR2 YNFKEQ. The CDR3 loop reads CASSQAGGGLQETQYF. For the CDR3, the DNA is TGTGCCAGCAGCCAAGCGGGCGGGGGGCTCCAAGAGACCCAGTACTTC.

This clone came up once. V usage is TRBV5-4 and J usage is TRBJ1-2, with D possibly being TRBD1 (6 bases). Germline-derived CDR1 and CDR2 are SGHNT and YYREEE (reference sequence). Between the trimmed V and J ends, which lost 4 bases and 9 bases, there was a span of 25 bases. The CDR3 spans 16 residues. The CDR3 protein is CASSREAGVGGSSYTF. CDR3 DNA sequence: TGTGCCAGCAGCCGGGAAGCAGGGGTAGGCGGTTCCAGCTACACCTTC.

The rearrangement links TRBV2 to TRBJ2-2; possible D gene TRBD1, 5 bases. Germline values: CDR1 SNHLY, CDR2 FYNNEI. The CDR3 consists of 14 residues. The V end lost 6 bases, the J end lost 1 base, and 9 bases lay between the germline ends. CDR3 DNA sequence: TGTGCCAGCAGGGACAACCTGAACACCGGGGAGCTGTTTTTT. It specifies CASRDNLNTGELFF.

This chain links TRBV19 with TRBJ1-5; D is unresolved. V gave up 4 bases and J gave up 0 bases, with 7 bases separating them. The CDR3 contains 14 residues. Germline CDR1 and CDR2: LNHDA and SQIVND (reference sequence). The CDR3 sequence: CASSTLDSNQPQHF. In DNA, the CDR3 is TGTGCCAGTAGTACCCTAGATAGCAATCAGCCCCAGCATTTT.

The CDR3 protein is CASSQDAGGTAKNIQYF. The CDR3 DNA reads as TGTGCCAGCAGCCAAGATGCGGGGGGCACTGCCAAAAACATTCAGTACTTC. The chain links TRBV4-2 to TRBJ2-4; 8 bases map to TRBD2. Trimming removed 0 bases from V and 1 base from J; junction bases left unmatched: 5. CDR3 length equals 17 residues. Germline V gene sequence: CDR1 LGHNA, CDR2 YNFKEQ.

The J gene is TRBJ1-2, the V gene TRBV5-4, with D possibly TRBD1 on 6 matching bases. The CDR3 loop spans 13 amino acids. CDR1 is SGHNT and CDR2 is YYREEE in the germline V gene (reference sequence). V dropped 0 bases and J dropped 7 bases, with 10 bases sitting between them. The CDR3 sequence is CASSLARGFGYTF. CDR3 sequence (DNA): TGTGCCAGCAGCTTGGCCAGGGGCTTTGGCTACACCTTC. The entire variable domain, with the rest obtained from reference TRBV5-4 and TRBJ1-2, is as follows: ETGVTQSPTHLIKTRGQQVTLRCSSQSGHNTVSWYQQALGQGPQFIFQYYREEENGRGNFPPRFSGLQFPNYSSELNVNALELDDSALYLCASSLARGFGYTFGSGTRLTVV.

The rearrangement uses TRBV5-8 and TRBJ1-2, with D unresolved. Germline assignment: CDR1 SGHTS and CDR2 YDEGEE. The CDR3 length is 18 residues. The germline V and J ends were trimmed by 6 bases and 1 base, with 25 bases remaining between them. CDR3 DNA sequence: TGTGCCAGCAACCCCGCCCAGGCCGCGCTGATTCTTAACTATGGCTACACCTTC. Amino acids: CASNPAQAALILNYGYTF.

This chain connects TRBV5-4 to TRBJ1-2; 8 nucleotides align to TRBD1. The V segment lost 7 bases and the J segment 4 bases; nucleotides outside the gene matches: 12. Germline V gene data show CDR1 as SGHNT and CDR2 as YYREEE (reference sequence). The CDR3 is made up of 15 amino acids. CDR3 DNA: TGTGCCAGCGCGGAACGACAGGGGTCCCCCTATGGCTACACCTTC. It yields the protein CASAERQGSPYGYTF.

In its sample, this clone was seen once. This sequence joins TRBV13 and TRBJ1-1; 9 nucleotides match TRBD1. Germline V gene lookup returns CDR1 PRHDT and CDR2 FYEKMQ (reference sequence). Trimming at V came to 1 base and at J to 4 bases, leaving 7 bases not matched to a gene. The CDR3 extends over 16 amino acids. The CDR3 region is CASSLEVQGAGTEAFF. In DNA, the CDR3 is TGTGCCAGCAGCTTAGAGGTACAGGGGGCTGGCACTGAAGCTTTCTTT.

This clone was seen a few times. V and J are TRBV7-8 and TRBJ1-1; D call uncertain. V gave up 7 bases and J gave up 3 bases, with 15 bases separating them. This CDR3 is 14 amino acids long. Looked up from germline, CDR1 is SGHVS and CDR2 is FQNEAQ. The CDR3 spells CASTPRRVDTEAFF. As DNA, the CDR3 is TGTGCCAGCACCCCTAGGCGGGTGGACACTGAAGCTTTCTTT. The entire variable domain, with the rest obtained from reference TRBV7-8 and TRBJ1-1, is as follows: GAGVSQSPRYKVAKRGQDVALRCDPISGHVSLFWYQQALGQGPEFLTYFQNEAQLDKSGLPSDRFFAERPEGSVSTLKIQRTQQEDSAVYLCASTPRRVDTEAFFGQGTRLTVV.

This chain joins TRBV30 and TRBJ2-7; 11 positions agree with TRBD2. V was pared by 2 bases and J by 0 bases, with 6 bases of the junction left unmatched. The CDR3 runs 16 residues. The germline CDR1 and CDR2 sequences are GTSNPN and SVGIG (reference sequence). The CDR3 sequence: CAWSPGTSGISYEQYF. CDR3 in DNA: TGTGCCTGGAGTCCCGGGACTAGCGGCATCTCCTACGAGCAGTACTTC. Full variable domain (outside the CDR3, taken from reference TRBV30 and TRBJ2-7): SQTIHQWPATLVQPVGSPLSLECTVEGTSNPNLYWYRQAAGRGLQLLFYSVGIGQISSEVPQNLSASRPQDRQFILSSKKLLLSDSGFYLCAWSPGTSGISYEQYFGPGTRLTVT.

The genes are TRBV6-1 and TRBJ1-5; 9 bases fit TRBD1. This CDR3 has 15 residues. Germline V CDR1 and CDR2: MNHNS, SASEGT. The ends lost 9 bases at V and 0 bases at J; junction bases unmatched: 6. Written as DNA, the CDR3 is TGTGCCAGTGGGACAGGGACGGGTAGCAATCAGCCCCAGCATTTT. It encodes CASGTGTGSNQPQHF.

The rearrangement joins TRBV4-1 to TRBJ1-2; 12 bases match TRBD1. The V and J ends lost 2 bases and 4 bases, in that order; junction bases with no gene match: 5. Germline CDR1 is MGHRA and CDR2 is YSYEKL. The CDR3 consists of 16 residues. The CDR3 region has the DNA TGCGCCAGCAGCCAACCGGGACAGGGGGCGAGCTATGGCTACACCTTC. Protein: CASSQPGQGASYGYTF.

This sequence joins TRBV30 and TRBJ1-2; D possibly corresponds to TRBD1 (5 bases). The CDR3 has 14 residues. Germline V gives CDR1 GTSNPN, CDR2 SVGIG (reference sequence). The V gene lost 4 bases and the J gene lost 4 bases, with 16 bases spanning the gap. CDR3 in amino acids: CAWTSRGQFYGYTF. CDR3 nucleotide sequence: TGTGCCTGGACGTCAAGGGGCCAGTTCTATGGCTACACCTTC.

The chain is built from TRBV7-9 and TRBJ2-7, with D perhaps matching TRBD1 (5 bases). The CDR3 sequence is 14 residues long. Trimming left V 4 bases short and J 2 bases short, with 12 bases between. Per the germline V gene, CDR1 is SEHNR and CDR2 is FQNEAQ (reference sequence). CDR3 sequence: CASSSTARAYEQYF. The CDR3 region has the DNA TGTGCCAGCAGCTCTACCGCCAGGGCCTACGAGCAGTACTTC. Together with reference TRBV7-9 and TRBJ2-7, the CDR3 gives the full variable domain: DTGVSQNPRHKITKRGQNVTFRCDPISEHNRLYWYRQTLGQGPEFLTYFQNEAQLEKSRLLSDRFSAERPKGSFSTLEIQRTEQGDSAMYLCASSSTARAYEQYFGPGTRLTVT.

J is TRBJ2-3 and V is TRBV30, with TRBD2 as a possible D gene (6 bases). This CDR3 region has 14 residues. Trimming removed 1 base at V and 5 bases at J, with 13 bases between. Germline V gene sequence: CDR1 GTSNPN, CDR2 SVGIG (reference sequence). CDR3 amino acids: CAWSAGGLGDTQYF. Written as DNA, the CDR3 is TGTGCCTGGAGTGCTGGGGGGTTGGGAGATACGCAGTATTTT.

The genes are TRBV6-5 and TRBJ2-5; 8 bases fit TRBD1. CDR3 length: 15 amino acids. CDR1 MNHEY and CDR2 SVGAGI come from the germline V gene. V shed 4 bases and J 7 bases; nucleotides not matched to a gene: 11. CDR3 sequence: CASSSLGTGRGTQYF. The CDR3 nucleotides are TGTGCCAGCAGTTCCCTCGGGACAGGACGGGGGACCCAGTACTTC.

The chain has TRBV7-8 and TRBJ1-4, with 10 nucleotides matching TRBD1. Looked up from germline, CDR1 is SGHVS and CDR2 is FQNEAQ. The J segment lost 5 bases and the V segment lost 8 bases, leaving 8 bases of the junction unmatched. The CDR3 has 15 amino acids. CDR3 amino acids: CASEEAGQGNEKLFF. DNA for the CDR3: TGTGCCAGCGAAGAGGCGGGACAGGGGAATGAAAAACTGTTTTTT.

The chain recombines TRBV5-1 with TRBJ2-3, with D possibly being TRBD1 (5 bases). Germline V gene sequence: CDR1 SGHRS, CDR2 YFSETQ. This CDR3 comprises 13 residues. Between the trimmed V and J ends, which lost 0 bases and 10 bases, there was a span of 12 bases. CDR3 in amino acids: CASSLGAGLAQYF. Written as DNA, the CDR3 is TGCGCCAGCAGCTTGGGAGCAGGGTTGGCGCAGTATTTT.

The chain combines TRBV10-3 with TRBJ2-7, with a possible D match to TRBD1 (6 bases). This CDR3 has 14 residues. Trimming shortened V by 3 bases and J by 3 bases, and 12 bases separated the two germline ends. Germline values: CDR1 ENHRY, CDR2 SYGVKD. CDR3 in amino acids: CAISDQGTHYEQYF. For the CDR3, the DNA is TGTGCCATCAGTGATCAGGGGACCCACTACGAGCAGTACTTC.

J is TRBJ2-2 and V is TRBV30; possibly TRBD2 for D (6 bases). The CDR3 has 18 amino acids. V was clipped by 5 bases and J by 3 bases, with 25 bases between them. Germline lookup yields CDR1 GTSNPN and CDR2 SVGIG (reference sequence). The CDR3: CAWVRESFPPVYTGELFF. As DNA, the CDR3 is TGTGCCTGGGTCCGGGAGAGTTTTCCTCCTGTCTACACCGGGGAGCTGTTTTTT. Supplemented by reference TRBV30 and TRBJ2-2, the full variable domain reads SQTIHQWPATLVQPVGSPLSLECTVEGTSNPNLYWYRQAAGRGLQLLFYSVGIGQISSEVPQNLSASRPQDRQFILSSKKLLLSDSGFYLCAWVRESFPPVYTGELFFGEGSRLTVL.

J is TRBJ1-2 and V is TRBV18; TRBD1 is a possible D gene (6 bases). Trimming stripped 2 bases from V and 7 bases from J, with 11 bases between. This CDR3 is 13 amino acids long. CDR1 and CDR2 from the germline V gene are KGHSH and LQKENI. This CDR3 reads CASSPGGLGGYTF. CDR3 DNA sequence: TGTGCCAGCTCACCAGGGGGCCTAGGTGGCTACACCTTC.